Described below is a single TCR beta chain sequence and its context. Its antigen is undetermined. The data were produced by immunoSEQ multiplex PCR, yet TCRdb's version contains in-frame clones alone and is incomplete. The sample contains more than 85,000 clones, roughly 92% of which appear only once. The data belong to a study of T cell responses to AZD1222 COVID-19 vaccine. General study points: Clonal diversity may have been underestimated, and the donors were mostly white British, with more females than males.

The sequences come from peripheral blood, collected 28 days after the second AZD1222 dose. This sequence was found in an adult who received the AZD1222 COVID-19 vaccine.

The CDR3, as DNA: TGTGCCAGCAGCCCGACGGGCCGTAATTCACCCCTCCACTTT. Protein sequence: CASSPTGRNSPLHF. The chain is built from TRBV3-1 (or the pseudogene TRBV3-2) and TRBJ1-6; D unclear. The CDR3 consists of 14 residues. Trimming removed 4 bases at V and 6 bases at J, with 10 bases between. The V gene's germline CDR1 is LGHDT and CDR2 YNNKEL (reference sequence).